This TCR beta chain was obtained from a study of somatic mutations in cytotoxic T cells in rheumatoid arthritis. Study-wide context: Selected T-cell populations stained with V beta antibodies were isolated by flow sorting to nearly 100% purity; these included V beta1+ cells subjected to TCRB sequencing.

V was shortened by 7 bases and J by 1 base, with 14 bases between the two germline ends. The CDR3 extends over 14 amino acids. The germline CDR1 and CDR2 sequences are ENHRY and SYGVKD. In the authors' methods: Only a few patient CD8+ clones above 1% matched published virus-specific TCRB sequences. This table comes from immunoSEQ multiplex PCR, and its TCRdb copy is limited to in-frame clones, with some not included. The DNA gave D and trimming, while V, J and clone size come from that table. The data show approximately 11,000 clones, with around nine tenths seen just once and approximately 15% held by the top ten. By positive magnetic bead selection, CD4+ and CD8+ cells were isolated, and their purity was checked by flow cytometry.

This chain uses TRBV10-3 with TRBJ2-7; D possibly corresponds to TRBD1 (5 bases). The sequencing input was CD8+ T cells sorted from blood. This clonotype was obtained from a woman in her late teens or twenties with rheumatoid arthritis. DNA for the CDR3: TGTGCCATCAACGTTCAGGGCATGTCCTACGAGCAGTACTTC. Translation gives CAINVQGMSYEQYF.